This T cell receptor beta chain was sequenced during a study of T cells in Graves' hyperthyroidism and ophthalmopathy. The CDR3 is 13 residues long. Germline assignment: CDR1 SGHRS and CDR2 YFSETQ. Trimming pared 5 bases from V and 1 base from J, leaving 9 bases between. Authors of the study amplified TCR beta CDR3 regions from RNA transcripts. The study used the HTBI primer set for a first-round RT-PCR of the TCR CDR3. Via MiXCR, TCRdb re-called the multiplex PCR reads, giving one row per CDR3 protein. The data contain 300,000 to 400,000 distinct CDR3 sequences, around 13% of them seen just once; the ten biggest clones take up about 10%. PBMCs were obtained from approximately 10 ml fresh peripheral blood. This clonotype appeared many times.

Sequences were obtained from blood. This receptor was taken from a woman aged 60-70 years with Graves' hyperthyroidism. J is TRBJ1-1 and V is TRBV5-1, with D possibly TRBD1 on 5 matching bases. CDR3 bases: TGCGCCAGCAGATTCGGACAGAACACTGAAGCTTTCTTT. Translated, it gives CASRFGQNTEAFF.